The 21 T cell receptor beta chains in this list originate from one sample, sequenced in a study of beta chain features in type 1 diabetes. General observations from the study: The study found moderately but significantly shorter TCRB CDR3s in all four CD4+ subsets of Type 1 diabetes patients.

Expressed TCRB transcripts were sequenced after all isolated RNA was converted to cDNA. Sequencing used immunoSEQ multiplex PCR; TCRdb keeps in-frame clones, though not all of them. In the table there are some 370,000 clones, over 8.5% of which are singletons. These receptors have no identified antigens. The sample taken for sequencing was central memory CD4+ T cells from blood. Every receptor here comes from a man under 40 with type 1 diabetes.

CDR3 sequence (DNA): TGTGCCAGTAGTTTTCAGGGGTTAGTCAAAAACATTCAGTACTTC. This codes for CASSFQGLVKNIQYF. This chain links TRBV19 with TRBJ2-4; possibly TRBD1 for D (6 bases). This CDR3 has 15 residues. V lost 5 bases and J 3 bases, leaving 14 bases between the germline ends. Germline lookup yields CDR1 LNHDA and CDR2 SQIVND (reference sequence).

Many counts were recorded for this clone. The V call is TRBV19, the J call TRBJ1-5; tentatively, D is TRBD1 (5 bases). Germline V CDR1 and CDR2: LNHDA, SQIVND (reference sequence). CDR3 length: 15 amino acids. Trimming removed 5 bases from V and 7 bases from J, with 18 bases in between. Here the CDR3 reads CASSARGGRSQPQHF. The CDR3 DNA follows: TGTGCCAGTAGTGCCCGGGGGGGTAGATCCCAGCCCCAGCATTTT.

This clone was counted between two and nine times. The rearrangement links TRBV30 to TRBJ1-1; D unresolved. Germline values: CDR1 GTSNPN, CDR2 SVGIG (reference sequence). The CDR3 is 13 amino acids. Trimming stripped 4 bases from V and 4 bases from J, with 13 bases between. CDR3 protein: CAWKVGFSTEAFF. The CDR3 DNA sequence: TGTGCCTGGAAGGTGGGGTTTAGCACTGAAGCTTTCTTT.

This clone was recorded a few times. This chain links TRBV7-9 with TRBJ1-1, with D tentatively TRBD1 (5 bases). The V gene's germline CDR1 is SEHNR and CDR2 FQNEAQ (reference sequence). Trimming cost V 3 bases and J 2 bases, with 19 bases left between them. CDR3 length equals 17 residues. As DNA, the CDR3 is TGTGCCAGCAGCTTGGGATGGAGTTGGGGACGAAACACTGAAGCTTTCTTT. Amino acids: CASSLGWSWGRNTEAFF.

This clone has ten or more counts. V and J are TRBV7-2 and TRBJ2-2; the D gene is possibly TRBD2 (6 bases). V lost 0 bases and J lost 1, with 6 bases in between. This CDR3 comprises 15 residues. Germline CDR1 reads SGHTA; CDR2 reads FQGNSA. This CDR3 is CASSLAGGNTGELFF. The DNA of the CDR3 is TGTGCCAGCAGCTTAGCGGGAGGGAACACCGGGGAGCTGTTTTTT.

J is TRBJ1-3 and V is TRBV7-3; a possible D gene is TRBD1 (6 bases). Germline V gene sequence: CDR1 SGHTA, CDR2 FQGTGA. Deletions cut 4 bases from V and 9 bases from J, with 16 bases between. The CDR3 consists of 14 residues. The CDR3 sequence is CASSSLQGRGTIYF. In DNA form, the CDR3 reads TGTGCCAGCAGCTCCCTACAGGGCCGCGGCACCATATATTTT. Full variable domain (outside the CDR3, taken from reference TRBV7-3 and TRBJ1-3): GAGVSQTPSNKVTEKGKYVELRCDPISGHTALYWYRQSLGQGPEFLIYFQGTGAADDSGLPNDRFFAVRPEGSVSTLKIQRTERGDSAVYLCASSSLQGRGTIYFGEGSWLTVV.

This chain connects TRBV5-1 to TRBJ2-1; D might be TRBD1 or TRBD2, each matching 5 bases. The CDR3 is 14 amino acids. CDR1 is SGHRS, CDR2 YFSETQ, per germline. Deletions cut 4 bases from V and 8 bases from J, with 16 bases between. This chain's CDR3 is CASSPGTPRDEQFF. Here the CDR3 DNA reads TGCGCCAGCAGCCCCGGGACCCCCCGCGATGAGCAGTTCTTC.

This chain joins TRBV4-2 and TRBJ2-7; 12 bases agree with TRBD2. The ends lost 0 bases at V and 5 bases at J; junction bases unmatched: 11. The CDR3 totals 18 residues. CDR1 and CDR2 (germline): LGHNA, YNFKEQ. CDR3 amino acids: CASSQDILAGGAGDEQYF. The CDR3 DNA reads as TGTGCCAGCAGCCAAGATATTCTAGCGGGAGGGGCGGGAGACGAGCAGTACTTC.

This clone was detected a few times. This sample also contains other DNA sequences that code for the same CDR3. The rearrangement joins TRBV7-2 to TRBJ2-1; D gene uncertain. CDR3 size: 12 residues. The V gene's germline CDR1 is SGHTA and CDR2 FQGNSA. The V end lost 3 bases, the J end lost 5 bases, and 5 bases lay between the germline ends. In DNA form, the CDR3 reads TGTGCCAGCAGCTTGTCGGACAATGAGCAGTTCTTC. Translated, it gives CASSLSDNEQFF.

This clone has a handful of counts. The V call is TRBV10-3, the J call TRBJ2-3; D is tentatively TRBD1 or TRBD2 (5 bases each). Germline assignment: CDR1 ENHRY and CDR2 SYGVKD. The V gene lost 10 bases and the J gene lost 5 bases, with 22 bases spanning the gap. The CDR3 is 15 amino acids. CDR3 sequence: CASRPGRQWVDTQYF. The CDR3 region has the DNA TGTGCCAGCAGACCGGGACGGCAATGGGTAGATACGCAGTATTTT.

This clone rates as medium-sized. This chain uses TRBV7-9 with TRBJ1-1; TRBD1 matches 8 bases. The CDR3 totals 15 residues. V dropped 5 bases and J dropped 4; count of bases not matched to a gene: 9. The germline gives CDR1 SEHNR, CDR2 FQNEAQ (reference sequence). Written as DNA, the CDR3 is TGTGCCAGCAGCATCCTACAGGGGGAGGTCACTGAAGCTTTCTTT. It is translated as CASSILQGEVTEAFF.

This clone was observed a handful of times. This chain links TRBV7-3 with TRBJ1-3, with D hard to call. The V gene lost 2 bases and the J gene lost 6 bases, with 8 bases spanning the gap. The germline CDR1 and CDR2 sequences are SGHTA and FQGTGA. This CDR3 comprises 13 residues. CDR3 sequence: CASSLAEKNTIYF. The DNA for the CDR3 is TGTGCCAGCAGCTTAGCCGAGAAAAACACCATATATTTT. The full variable domain, its missing parts supplied by reference TRBV7-3 and TRBJ1-3, is GAGVSQTPSNKVTEKGKYVELRCDPISGHTALYWYRQSLGQGPEFLIYFQGTGAADDSGLPNDRFFAVRPEGSVSTLKIQRTERGDSAVYLCASSLAEKNTIYFGEGSWLTVV.

In this sample, this clone turned up a few times. This chain connects TRBV11-3 to TRBJ2-2, with TRBD1 identical over 9 bases. Trimming at V came to 4 bases and at J to 0 bases, leaving 3 bases not matched to a gene. The CDR3 is 16 residues long. Germline V gene sequence: CDR1 SGHNT, CDR2 YENEEA. As DNA, the CDR3 is TGTGCCAGCAGCTATTGGACAGGGGCGAACACCGGGGAGCTGTTTTTT. Translated, it gives CASSYWTGANTGELFF.

This clone was found a few times. This chain links TRBV7-9 with TRBJ2-7, with 7 nucleotides matching TRBD2. The CDR3 spans 13 residues. The germline V gene encodes CDR1 SEHNR and CDR2 FQNEAQ (reference sequence). Trimming cost V 7 bases and J 2 bases; bases outside gene matches: 5. The DNA for the CDR3 is TGTGCCAGCACGGCGGGAGACGCCTACGAGCAGTACTTC. Translated: CASTAGDAYEQYF. The full variable domain, with the rest looked up from reference TRBV7-9 and TRBJ2-7, is DTGVSQNPRHKITKRGQNVTFRCDPISEHNRLYWYRQTLGQGPEFLTYFQNEAQLEKSRLLSDRFSAERPKGSFSTLEIQRTEQGDSAMYLCASTAGDAYEQYFGPGTRLTVT.

This clone has only a few counts. This chain uses TRBV27 with TRBJ1-2; 7 bases are a match to TRBD1. This CDR3 comprises 14 residues. Germline V gene lookup returns CDR1 MNHEY and CDR2 SMNVEV (reference sequence). The trim removed 6 bases at V and 2 bases at J, leaving 6 bases unmatched. The CDR3 reads CASSPKTGNYGYTF. Written as DNA, the CDR3 is TGTGCCAGCAGCCCTAAGACAGGGAACTATGGCTACACCTTC.

In its sample, this clone was seen a few times. The V and J genes are TRBV30 and TRBJ1-4, with TRBD1 matching 9 bases. Germline V gene lookup returns CDR1 GTSNPN and CDR2 SVGIG (reference sequence). The CDR3 spans 14 residues. With V trimmed by 5 bases and J by 8 bases, 9 bases remained unmatched. CDR3 DNA sequence: TGTGCCTGGTCCCCCCGGGACAGGGTCGAAAAACTGTTTTTT. Translation gives CAWSPRDRVEKLFF.

This clone was counted between two and nine times. This chain links TRBV5-1 with TRBJ1-3; D not resolved. There are 13 residues in the CDR3. V was shortened by 4 bases and J by 7 bases, with 12 bases between the two germline ends. CDR1 and CDR2 from the germline V gene are SGHRS and YFSETQ. This chain's CDR3 is CASSPAAMNTIYF. The CDR3 DNA reads as TGCGCCAGCAGCCCGGCTGCGATGAACACCATATATTTT.

This clone turned up a few times. It is likely a read error: a sequence one base away is far more abundant. The chain uses TRBV5-4 and TRBJ2-3, with 7 bases fitting TRBD1. Unmatched junction bases numbered 2, after V lost 0 bases and J lost 1 base. CDR1 is SGHNT, CDR2 YYREEE, per germline (reference sequence). The CDR3 is made up of 15 amino acids. CDR3 nucleotides: TGTGCCAGCAGCTTGGGCACAGGGGGCACAGATACGCAGTATTTT. Translating it yields CASSLGTGGTDTQYF.

The gene calls are TRBV4-1 and TRBJ2-7; tentative D call: TRBD1 (5 bases). Germline lookup yields CDR1 MGHRA and CDR2 YSYEKL. The CDR3 totals 15 residues. V lost 4 bases to trimming and J lost 3 bases, with 16 bases between them. The CDR3 region has the DNA TGCGCCAGCAGCCCCGGCAGGGCACCAAACTACGAGCAGTACTTC. This gives the protein CASSPGRAPNYEQYF.

In this sample, this clone turned up a few times. The gene calls are TRBV2 and TRBJ1-4; D remains unclear. The CDR3 runs to 13 residues. The V and J ends lost 4 bases and 5 bases respectively, with 8 bases between them. Germline lookup yields CDR1 SNHLY and CDR2 FYNNEI. Here the CDR3 reads CASSVHPNEKLFF. The CDR3 coding sequence is TGTGCCAGCAGTGTACATCCGAATGAAAAACTGTTTTTT.

This clone was seen at least ten times. The chain recombines TRBV6-5 with TRBJ1-1, with 7 nucleotides matching TRBD1. The CDR3 extends over 13 amino acids. With 6 bases clipped from V and 6 bases from J, the junction kept 7 bases outside the gene matches. Germline CDR1 MNHEY, CDR2 SVGAGI. Here the CDR3 DNA reads TGTGCCAGCAGCTACGACAGGGTCGCTGAAGCTTTCTTT. This gives the protein CASSYDRVAEAFF.